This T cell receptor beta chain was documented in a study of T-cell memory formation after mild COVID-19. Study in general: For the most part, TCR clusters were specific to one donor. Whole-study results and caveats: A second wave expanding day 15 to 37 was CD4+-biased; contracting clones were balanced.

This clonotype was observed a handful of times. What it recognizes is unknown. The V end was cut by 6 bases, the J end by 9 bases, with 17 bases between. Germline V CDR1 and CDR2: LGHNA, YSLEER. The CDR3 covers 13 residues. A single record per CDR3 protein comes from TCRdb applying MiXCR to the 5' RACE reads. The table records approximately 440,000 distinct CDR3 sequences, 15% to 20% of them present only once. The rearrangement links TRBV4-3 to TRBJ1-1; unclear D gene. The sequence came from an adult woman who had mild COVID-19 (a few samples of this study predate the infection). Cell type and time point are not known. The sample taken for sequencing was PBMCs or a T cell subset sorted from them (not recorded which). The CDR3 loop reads CASRHVAGSQAFF. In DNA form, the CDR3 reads TGCGCCAGCAGGCACGTCGCGGGCAGTCAAGCTTTCTTT.